The 10 T cell receptor beta chains given below trace back to one sample, sequenced in a study of blood T cells in healthy people across ages. A second PCR, run for roughly 6 to 11 cycles, used a sample-barcoded 5' primer plus a J-beta primer mix. TCRdb used MiXCR to reprocess the 5' RACE reads, holding one entry per CDR3 protein. This sample carries about 1,000,000 distinct CDR3 sequences, less than 50% of them seen once, and the ten largest clones take about 19%. The sample was blood. The receptors derive from a woman in her fifties or sixties in good health.

The chain recombines TRBV20-1 with TRBJ2-1, with D hard to call. Germline values: CDR1 DFQATT, CDR2 SNEGSKA (reference sequence). V gave up 2 bases and J gave up 3 bases, with 20 bases separating them. The CDR3 contains 17 residues. The CDR3 region is CSARFNTGPLDYNEQFF. The CDR3 DNA reads as TGCAGTGCTAGATTTAACACGGGCCCTTTGGACTACAATGAGCAGTTCTTC.

The chain has TRBV7-9 and TRBJ2-1; tentatively, D is TRBD1 or TRBD2 (5 bases each). Trimming stripped 5 bases from V and 3 bases from J, with 17 bases between. The CDR3 is 16 residues long. Germline CDR1 is SEHNR and CDR2 is FQNEAQ (reference sequence). In DNA form, the CDR3 reads TGTGCCAGCAGCCTTCAATCCGGGACCAGCTACAATGAGCAGTTCTTC. This translates into CASSLQSGTSYNEQFF.

This clonotype was detected ten times or more. The chain is built from TRBV10-3 and TRBJ2-7, with D perhaps being TRBD1 or TRBD2 (5 bases each). Trimming removed 3 bases from V and 0 bases from J, with 12 bases in between. The CDR3 sequence is 15 residues long. In germline, CDR1 is ENHRY, CDR2 SYGVKD. The CDR3 protein is CAISEGDGGSYEQYF. CDR3 nucleotides: TGTGCCATCAGTGAAGGGGACGGCGGCTCCTACGAGCAGTACTTC.

This clonotype was counted a few times. The chain combines TRBV9 with TRBJ2-1; D unclear. The CDR3 length is 15 residues. Per germline, CDR1 SGDLS and CDR2 YYNGEE. V was pared by 0 bases and J by 10 bases, with 17 bases between. CDR3 nucleotides: TGTGCCAGCAGCGTAGGAGGTGCCACGGTTGAGGAGCAGTTCTTC. This sequence encodes CASSVGGATVEEQFF.

V and J are TRBV9 and TRBJ2-7; TRBD1 or TRBD2 may be the D gene (6 bases each). CDR1 is SGDLS and CDR2 is YYNGEE in the germline V gene. V was shortened by 5 bases and J by 5 bases, with 14 bases between the two germline ends. This CDR3 comprises 13 residues. CDR3 in amino acids: CASSADGGHEQYF. The CDR3 nucleotides read TGTGCCAGCAGTGCCGATGGGGGGCACGAGCAGTACTTC.

J is TRBJ2-7 and V is TRBV6-6; D is possibly TRBD1 or TRBD2 (5 bases each). The CDR3 consists of 14 residues. Trimming shortened V by 6 bases and J by 0 bases, and 12 bases separated the two germline ends. Germline loops: CDR1 MNHNY, CDR2 SVGAGI (reference sequence). The CDR3 here is CASSGASSSYEQYF. CDR3 DNA: TGTGCCAGCAGCGGGGCCTCCAGCTCCTACGAGCAGTACTTC.

V and J are TRBV7-2 and TRBJ1-4; the D is unclear. Per germline, CDR1 SGHTA and CDR2 FQGNSA. Trimming stripped 8 bases from V and 7 bases from J, with 14 bases between. The CDR3 covers 13 residues. CDR3 region: CASGRREAEKLFF. CDR3 DNA sequence: TGTGCCAGCGGAAGGCGCGAAGCTGAAAAACTGTTTTTT. Full variable domain (missing parts from reference TRBV7-2 and TRBJ1-4): GAGVSQSPSNKVTEKGKDVELRCDPISGHTALYWYRQSLGQGLEFLIYFQGNSAPDKSGLPSDRFSAERTGGSVSTLTIQRTQQEDSAVYLCASGRREAEKLFFGSGTQLSVL.

The chain combines TRBV11-2 with TRBJ2-1; 10 bases match TRBD1. V gave up 4 bases and J gave up 6 bases; unmatched junction bases: 3. The CDR3 totals 14 residues. In germline, CDR1 is SGHAT, CDR2 FQNNGV. The CDR3 spells CASSSGTGVNEQFF. As DNA, the CDR3 is TGTGCCAGCAGCTCCGGGACAGGGGTCAATGAGCAGTTCTTC. Full variable domain (missing parts from reference TRBV11-2 and TRBJ2-1): EAGVAQSPRYKIIEKRQSVAFWCNPISGHATLYWYQQILGQGPKLLIQFQNNGVVDDSQLPKDRFSAERLKGVDSTLKIQPAKLEDSAVYLCASSSGTGVNEQFFGPGTRLTVL.

This clonotype was detected once. The J gene is TRBJ1-5, the V gene TRBV30, with D uncertain. Trimming took off 3 bases at V and 0 bases at J, with 6 bases between the two ends. CDR3 length equals 13 residues. Looked up from germline, CDR1 is GTSNPN and CDR2 is SVGIG (reference sequence). In DNA form, the CDR3 reads TGTGCCTGGAGCGACAATAGCAATCAGCCCCAGCATTTT. Encoded protein: CAWSDNSNQPQHF.

V and J are TRBV9 and TRBJ2-5, with 13 bases that match TRBD2. Trimming took 3 bases from V and 5 from J; bases not matched to a gene: 4. The germline CDR1 and CDR2 sequences are SGDLS and YYNGEE. This CDR3 is 15 amino acids long. This CDR3 reads CASSDKTSGRETQYF. CDR3 sequence (DNA): TGTGCCAGCAGCGACAAGACTAGCGGGAGGGAGACCCAGTACTTC.